This T cell receptor beta chain is from a study of T-cell reconstitution after alpha-beta-depleted transplantation in children. Broader study findings: From newly produced T cells came most of the T-cell counts and diversity one year after transplant. Reportedly, only several hundred clones from non-depleted graft cells drove alpha-beta T-cell counts at about two months. Some patients owed their high day-60 TCRbeta diversity to surviving recipient T cells and thymic progenitors.

Unique molecular identifiers were incorporated during preparation of the TCRbeta library. TCRdb reanalysed the PCR reads using MiXCR and keeps one entry per CDR3 protein. The table has 200,000 or so distinct CDR3 sequences, 7.5% to 9.5% seen once. This clonotype came up many times. Its antigen is still unknown. This sequence originates from a male patient aged 2 to 10 who had a stem cell transplant for acute myeloid leukemia, so the T cells may come from the graft donor. The sequencing used PBMCs, mostly from graft donor cells, collected 360 days after TCRalphabeta/CD19-depleted stem cell transplant.

The CDR3 sequence is CASSQSDRVYGYTF. The CDR3 DNA sequence: TGTGCCAGCAGCCAATCCGACAGGGTGTATGGCTACACCTTC. The gene calls are TRBV4-2 and TRBJ1-2, with TRBD1 identical over 7 bases. Germline V CDR1 and CDR2: LGHNA, YNFKEQ. V shed 2 bases, J shed 5 bases, and the junction held 5 bases outside the gene matches. CDR3 length: 14 residues.